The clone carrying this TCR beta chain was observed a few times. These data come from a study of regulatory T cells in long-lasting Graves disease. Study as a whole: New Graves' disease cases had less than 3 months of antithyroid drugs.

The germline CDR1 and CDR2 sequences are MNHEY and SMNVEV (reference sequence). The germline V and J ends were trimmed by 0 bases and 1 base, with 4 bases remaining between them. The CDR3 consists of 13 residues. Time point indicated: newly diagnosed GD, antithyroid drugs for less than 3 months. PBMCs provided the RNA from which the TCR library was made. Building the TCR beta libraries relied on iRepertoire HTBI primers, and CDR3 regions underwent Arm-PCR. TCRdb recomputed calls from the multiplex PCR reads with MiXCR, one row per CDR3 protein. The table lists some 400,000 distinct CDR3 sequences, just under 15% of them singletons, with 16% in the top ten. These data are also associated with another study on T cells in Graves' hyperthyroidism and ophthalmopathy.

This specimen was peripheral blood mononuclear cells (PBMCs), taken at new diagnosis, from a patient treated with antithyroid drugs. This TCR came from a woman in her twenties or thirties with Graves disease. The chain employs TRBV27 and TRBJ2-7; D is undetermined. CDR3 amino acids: CASSLSWSYEQYF. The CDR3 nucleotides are TGTGCCAGCAGTTTATCGTGGTCCTACGAGCAGTACTTC.